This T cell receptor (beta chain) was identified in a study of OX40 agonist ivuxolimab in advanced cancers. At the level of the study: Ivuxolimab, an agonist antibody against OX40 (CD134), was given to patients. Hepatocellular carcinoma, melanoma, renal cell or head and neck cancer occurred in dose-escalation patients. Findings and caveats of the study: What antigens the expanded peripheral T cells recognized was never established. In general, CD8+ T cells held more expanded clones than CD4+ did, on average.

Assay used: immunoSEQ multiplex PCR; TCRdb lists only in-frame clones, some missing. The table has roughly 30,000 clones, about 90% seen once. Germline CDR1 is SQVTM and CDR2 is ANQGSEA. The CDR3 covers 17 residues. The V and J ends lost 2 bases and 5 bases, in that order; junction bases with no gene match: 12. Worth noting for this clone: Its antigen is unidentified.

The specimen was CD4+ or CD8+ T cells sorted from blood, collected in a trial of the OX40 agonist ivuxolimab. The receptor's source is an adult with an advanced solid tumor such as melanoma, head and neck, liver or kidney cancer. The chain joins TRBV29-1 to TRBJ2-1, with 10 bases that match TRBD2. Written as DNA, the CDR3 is TGCAGCGTTGAAAGGCTAGCGGGAGACCCGCCGCACAATGAGCAGTTCTTC. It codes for CSVERLAGDPPHNEQFF.